These 22 T cell receptor beta chains came from one sample sequenced in a study of a mutant IDH1 vaccine in newly diagnosed glioma. No cognate antigen is known for these TCRs. The table came from immunoSEQ multiplex PCR; TCRdb's copy has only in-frame clones and leaves some out. The sample yields tens of thousands of clones, around four fifths seen once. Time point: week 5, during vaccination. In every dose of vaccine, 300 ug of mutant IDH1 20-mer peptide was given alongside topical imiquimod. The sample consisted of PBMCs, taken from a glioma patient whose treatment included an IDH1 peptide vaccine. The receptor source for this set is a woman aged 50 to 60 with glioma.

This sequence joins TRBV5-4 and TRBJ2-7; D is unresolved. The CDR3 runs 15 residues. Germline V gives CDR1 SGHNT, CDR2 YYREEE (reference sequence). The V gene lost 3 bases and the J gene lost 3 bases, with 16 bases spanning the gap. The CDR3 DNA is TGTGCCAGCAGCTCCAAGACAACCTACAACTACGAGCAGTACTTC. It translates to CASSSKTTYNYEQYF.

The chain recombines TRBV18 with TRBJ1-3, with TRBD1 matching 9 bases. The germline V gene has CDR1 KGHSH and CDR2 LQKENI. The V segment lost 2 bases and the J segment 4 bases; nucleotides outside the gene matches: 12. The CDR3 spans 18 residues. DNA for the CDR3: TGTGCCAGCTCACCAAAAGGACCACAGGGGGCGCAGGGAAACACCATATATTTT. Translation gives CASSPKGPQGAQGNTIYF.

This CDR3 is CASSAPGLQANSPLHF. DNA of the CDR3: TGTGCCAGCAGTGCCCCTGGATTGCAGGCTAATTCACCCCTCCACTTT. This chain uses TRBV25-1 with TRBJ1-6; D gene unclear. Germline V CDR1 and CDR2: MGHDK, SYGVNS. Trimming cost V 4 bases and J 6 bases, with 16 bases left between them. This CDR3 comprises 16 residues. The full variable domain, completed using reference TRBV25-1 and TRBJ1-6, is EADIYQTPRYLVIGTGKKITLECSQTMGHDKMYWYQQDPGMELHLIHYSYGVNSTEKGDLSSESTVSRIRTEHFPLTLESARPSHTSQYLCASSAPGLQANSPLHFGNGTRLTVT.

Only a few counts were recorded for this clone. The chain is built from TRBV9 and TRBJ1-1, with 8 bases that match TRBD1. Germline assignment: CDR1 SGDLS and CDR2 YYNGEE. V dropped 3 bases and J dropped 0; count of bases not matched to a gene: 4. CDR3 length equals 15 residues. The CDR3 DNA sequence: TGTGCCAGCAGCGGGACAGGGAGTATGAACACTGAAGCTTTCTTT. This gives the protein CASSGTGSMNTEAFF.

The CDR3 nucleotides are TGCGCCAGCAGACAGGGACCAAACTCCTACGAGCAGTACTTC. Its protein is CASRQGPNSYEQYF. The chain uses TRBV10-1 and TRBJ2-7; tentative D call: TRBD1 (6 bases). V dropped 6 bases and J dropped 0 bases, with 12 bases sitting between them. Germline lookup yields CDR1 WNHNN and CDR2 SYGVQD (reference sequence). The CDR3 length is 14 residues.

Points on this clone: The sample holds other DNA sequences that translate to the same CDR3. The chain employs TRBV2 and TRBJ1-2, with TRBD1 matching 7 bases. Germline loops: CDR1 SNHLY, CDR2 FYNNEI. CDR3 size: 15 residues. Trimming cost V 5 bases and J 2 bases; bases outside gene matches: 8. This CDR3 is CASSWDSLQNYGYTF. The CDR3 DNA is TGTGCCAGCAGTTGGGACAGCTTACAAAACTATGGCTACACCTTC.

The chain is built from TRBV12-5 and TRBJ1-5; 9 bases agree with TRBD1. The CDR3 sequence is 13 residues long. V was clipped by 8 bases and J by 4 bases; unmatched bases: 3. Germline lookup yields CDR1 LGHNT and CDR2 FRNRAP. CDR3 region: CASNRGLNQPQHF. The CDR3 bases are TGTGCTAGTAACAGGGGGCTTAATCAGCCCCAGCATTTT.

CDR3 in amino acids: CASSPSGGPYEQYF. The CDR3 DNA reads TGTGCCAGCAGCCCTAGCGGGGGACCCTACGAGCAGTACTTC. The chain links TRBV11-3 to TRBJ2-7; 10 nucleotides align to TRBD2. Germline CDR1 and CDR2: SGHNT and YENEEA. The V and J ends lost 5 bases and 2 bases, in that order; junction bases with no gene match: 3. CDR3 length: 14 residues. Full variable domain (missing parts from reference TRBV11-3 and TRBJ2-7): EAGVVQSPRYKIIEKKQPVAFWCNPISGHNTLYWYLQNLGQGPELLIRYENEEAVDDSQLPKDRFSAERLKGVDSTLKIQPAELGDSAVYLCASSPSGGPYEQYFGPGTRLTVT.

This chain uses TRBV7-6 with TRBJ1-4, with TRBD1 as a possible D gene (6 bases). The CDR3 has 13 amino acids. Trimming removed 6 bases at V and 14 bases at J, with 19 bases between. The germline V gene has CDR1 SGHVS and CDR2 FNYEAQ. The CDR3 DNA sequence: TGTGCCAGCAGAGATCAGGGGTTGGGTATGCTGTTTTTT. Its translation: CASRDQGLGMLFF.

The chain employs TRBV2 and TRBJ1-4; D not resolved. This CDR3 is 14 amino acids long. V was trimmed by 3 bases and J by 0 bases, leaving 5 bases between them. CDR1 is SNHLY and CDR2 is FYNNEI in the germline V gene. CDR3 sequence (DNA): TGTGCCAGCAGTGATCCGTCAACTAATGAAAAACTGTTTTTT. Translating gives CASSDPSTNEKLFF.

As DNA, the CDR3 is TGCGCCAGCAGCTTGGGGGGGGTCGGTGGTGAAAAACTGTTTTTT. The encoded protein is CASSLGGVGGEKLFF. The chain couples TRBV5-1 to TRBJ1-4, with D perhaps TRBD1 (5 bases). V gave up 0 bases and J gave up 7 bases, with 13 bases separating them. CDR1 and CDR2 from the germline V gene are SGHRS and YFSETQ. The CDR3 extends over 15 amino acids. Filled out from reference TRBV5-1 and TRBJ1-4, the complete variable domain reads KAGVTQTPRYLIKTRGQQVTLSCSPISGHRSVSWYQQTPGQGLQFLFEYFSETQRNKGNFPGRFSGRQFSNSRSEMNVSTLELGDSALYLCASSLGGVGGEKLFFGSGTQLSVL.

The CDR3 reads CASNLQGVDTEAFF. As DNA, the CDR3 is TGTGCCAGCAATTTACAGGGGGTCGACACTGAAGCTTTCTTT. The rearrangement uses TRBV6-1 and TRBJ1-1, with 8 bases identical to TRBD1. After removal of 7 bases from V and 3 bases from J, the junction contained 7 bases not matched to a gene. This CDR3 comprises 14 residues. Germline V lookup: CDR1 MNHNS, CDR2 SASEGT.

This clone has just a few counts. The rearrangement joins TRBV5-1 to TRBJ1-1, with 10 bases lining up with TRBD1. The CDR3 loop spans 13 amino acids. J was trimmed by 9 bases and V by 5 bases; bases with no gene match: 7. Germline values: CDR1 SGHRS, CDR2 YFSETQ. CDR3 in amino acids: CASRSTGGDKAFF. As DNA, the CDR3 is TGCGCCAGCAGGTCGACAGGGGGCGACAAAGCTTTCTTT.

The chain links TRBV6-1 to TRBJ2-5, with 11 bases aligning to TRBD2. The length of the CDR3 is 16 residues. The V segment lost 0 bases and the J segment 2 bases; nucleotides outside the gene matches: 2. Germline values: CDR1 MNHNS, CDR2 SASEGT. CDR3 nucleotide sequence: TGTGCCAGCAGTGAAGCTTTAGCGGGGGGGCAAGAGACCCAGTACTTC. It translates to CASSEALAGGQETQYF.

The chain couples TRBV5-1 to TRBJ2-7; 9 bases match TRBD1. Germline CDR1 SGHRS, CDR2 YFSETQ. V shed 0 bases, J shed 0 bases, and the junction held 7 bases outside the gene matches. The CDR3 extends over 17 amino acids. The CDR3 sequence: CASSLVGTGRSSYEQYF. The DNA of the CDR3 is TGCGCCAGCAGCTTGGTCGGGACAGGGAGGAGCTCCTACGAGCAGTACTTC. Looking up the rest from reference TRBV5-1 and TRBJ2-7 gives the full variable domain: KAGVTQTPRYLIKTRGQQVTLSCSPISGHRSVSWYQQTPGQGLQFLFEYFSETQRNKGNFPGRFSGRQFSNSRSEMNVSTLELGDSALYLCASSLVGTGRSSYEQYFGPGTRLTVT.

The chain links TRBV5-1 to TRBJ2-5; maybe TRBD2 (5 bases). This CDR3 has 16 amino acids. CDR1 is SGHRS and CDR2 is YFSETQ in the germline V gene. V was clipped by 2 bases and J by 0 bases, with 14 bases between them. The CDR3 DNA reads TGCGCCAGCAGCTTTTCCCCACCGGGGTACCAAGAGACCCAGTACTTC. Protein product: CASSFSPPGYQETQYF.

V is TRBV5-4 and J is TRBJ1-2; 12 nucleotides align to TRBD1. Germline V gene sequence: CDR1 SGHNT, CDR2 YYREEE (reference sequence). This CDR3 region has 16 residues. Trimming cost V 8 bases and J 2 bases; bases outside gene matches: 10. The CDR3 DNA reads TGTGCCAGTACTGGGGACAGGGGGCGCATGAACTATGGCTACACCTTC. It encodes CASTGDRGRMNYGYTF.

The CDR3: CASSLSNKQETQYF. The CDR3 DNA reads TGTGCCAGCAGCTTGTCCAATAAACAAGAGACCCAGTACTTC. V gene TRBV5-6 combines with J gene TRBJ2-5; D call uncertain. The CDR3 covers 14 residues. The V end lost 1 base, the J end lost 2 bases, and 9 bases lay between the germline ends. From germline, CDR1 is SGHDT and CDR2 YYEEEE.

The chain combines TRBV2 with TRBJ2-7; the match to TRBD2 covers 8 bases. The CDR3 is made up of 13 amino acids. Looked up from germline, CDR1 is SNHLY and CDR2 is FYNNEI. J was trimmed by 4 bases and V by 4 bases; bases with no gene match: 3. CDR3 sequence reads: CASSGTSFYEQYF. Written as DNA, the CDR3 is TGTGCCAGCAGTGGGACTAGCTTTTACGAGCAGTACTTC.

The chain recombines TRBV18 with TRBJ2-1; 7 positions agree with TRBD2. The CDR3 is 15 amino acids. J lost 4 bases, V lost 3 bases, and 6 bases had no gene match. CDR1 and CDR2 (germline): KGHSH, LQKENI. CDR3: CASSPGAGSYNEQFF. Written as DNA, the CDR3 is TGTGCCAGCTCACCGGGAGCGGGGAGTTACAATGAGCAGTTCTTC. Drawing the rest from reference TRBV18 and TRBJ2-1, the complete variable domain is NAGVMQNPRHLVRRRGQEARLRCSPMKGHSHVYWYRQLPEEGLKFMVYLQKENIIDESGMPKERFSAEFPKEGPSILRIQQVVRGDSAAYFCASSPGAGSYNEQFFGPGTRLTVL.

V usage is TRBV5-4 and J usage is TRBJ1-4; D is uncertain. Germline loops: CDR1 SGHNT, CDR2 YYREEE (reference sequence). Between the trimmed V and J ends, which lost 4 bases and 0 bases, there was a span of 13 bases. The CDR3 runs 16 residues. CDR3 protein: CASSPGGGTTNEKLFF. The DNA of the CDR3 is TGTGCCAGCAGCCCCGGCGGAGGGACAACTAATGAAAAACTGTTTTTT.

This clone was detected once. V and J are TRBV30 and TRBJ1-2, with TRBD1 matching over 7 bases. The CDR3 is 16 residues long. Germline values: CDR1 GTSNPN, CDR2 SVGIG (reference sequence). With 8 bases clipped from V and 4 bases from J, the junction kept 19 bases outside the gene matches. CDR3 sequence: CALQRDSRITPYGYTF. In DNA, the CDR3 is TGTGCCCTACAGAGGGACAGCCGGATTACCCCCTATGGCTACACCTTC.